The 23 T cell receptor beta chains presented below share a single source sample, sequenced in a study of T cells in lung cancer brain metastases (dated by TCRdb to the late 2010s). The library was built by means of the immunoSEQ multiplex PCR assay. As stored in TCRdb, this immuneACCESS dataset retains in-frame rearrangements with V and J assigned. A fraction of the clones does not appear; measured against another copy, unresolved V genes explain less than half of the discrepancy, and the remainder lacks a known reason. Here the sample has about 2,900 clones; 85% occur a single time. 7.2% of the sample is taken by the ten largest. Sequencing was carried out using tumor tissue from the primary lung tumor. The cell subset or site label, as the study defines it: primary lung cancer lesion. Source of these receptors: a woman aged 55-70 years with non-small cell lung cancer.

V and J are TRBV5-4 and TRBJ2-2; D might be TRBD2 (6 bases). CDR3 length equals 16 residues. Germline loops: CDR1 SGHNT, CDR2 YYREEE (reference sequence). Trimming took off 4 bases at V and 4 bases at J, with 17 bases between the two ends. As DNA, the CDR3 is TGTGCCAGCAGCCCCGCCCCGGGACTCAGCACCGGGGAGCTGTTTTTT. Translation gives CASSPAPGLSTGELFF.

The chain is built from TRBV5-1 and TRBJ1-1; TRBD1 matches 7 bases. V shed 1 base, J shed 10 bases, and the junction held 16 bases outside the gene matches. Germline CDR1 and CDR2: SGHRS and YFSETQ. The CDR3 contains 16 residues. The CDR3 sequence: CASSLHPGTVGDGAFF. For the CDR3, the DNA is TGCGCCAGCAGCTTGCATCCCGGGACAGTGGGGGATGGAGCTTTCTTT.

As regards this clone: This same CDR3 is encoded by further DNA sequences in the sample. The chain combines TRBV5-4 with TRBJ2-3; 8 bases line up with TRBD2. The CDR3 is 14 amino acids. Germline values: CDR1 SGHNT, CDR2 YYREEE (reference sequence). Unmatched junction bases numbered 5, after V lost 4 bases and J lost 4 bases. This chain's CDR3 is CASSLSGSPDTQYF. CDR3 sequence (DNA): TGTGCCAGCAGCCTCAGCGGGAGCCCAGATACGCAGTATTTT.

The V call is TRBV7-9, the J call TRBJ2-2; 9 bases match TRBD1. Germline CDR1 SEHNR, CDR2 FQNEAQ (reference sequence). The junction had 2 bases not matched to a gene; V was cut back by 4 bases and J by 2 bases. The length of the CDR3 is 15 residues. CDR3 region: CASSWTGENTGELFF. The CDR3 DNA reads TGTGCCAGCAGCTGGACAGGGGAAAACACCGGGGAGCTGTTTTTT.

The chain joins TRBV7-2 to TRBJ2-7; D ambiguous. This CDR3 comprises 13 residues. V lost 4 bases, J lost 4 bases, and 11 bases lay in between. Germline values: CDR1 SGHTA, CDR2 FQGNSA. The DNA for the CDR3 is TGTGCCAGCAGCTCGAACCCCTCTTACGAGCAGTACTTC. Translated: CASSSNPSYEQYF.

This clone has only one observation. V gene TRBV27 combines with J gene TRBJ2-7; no clear D gene. Germline values: CDR1 MNHEY, CDR2 SMNVEV (reference sequence). The CDR3 is made up of 13 amino acids. Trimming removed 5 bases at V and 0 bases at J, with 8 bases between. The CDR3 bases are TGTGCCAGCAGTACACAGAGCTCCTACGAGCAGTACTTC. It codes for CASSTQSSYEQYF.

The chain links TRBV5-1 to TRBJ2-4; 7 nucleotides agree with TRBD2. CDR3 length equals 16 residues. CDR1 SGHRS and CDR2 YFSETQ come from the germline V gene. With V trimmed by 2 bases and J by 1 base, 6 bases remained unmatched. CDR3 nucleotide sequence: TGCGCCAGCAGCTTTAACGGGGGGAGGGCCAAAAACATTCAGTACTTC. This sequence encodes CASSFNGGRAKNIQYF. The entire variable domain, with the rest obtained from reference TRBV5-1 and TRBJ2-4, is as follows: KAGVTQTPRYLIKTRGQQVTLSCSPISGHRSVSWYQQTPGQGLQFLFEYFSETQRNKGNFPGRFSGRQFSNSRSEMNVSTLELGDSALYLCASSFNGGRAKNIQYFGAGTRLSVL.

The chain employs TRBV27 and TRBJ1-5; unclear D gene. Trimming cost V 6 bases and J 2 bases, with 11 bases left between them. The CDR3 consists of 14 residues. CDR1 is MNHEY and CDR2 is SMNVEV in the germline V gene (reference sequence). The CDR3 coding sequence is TGTGCCAGCAGACTCCTGGGTGGCAATCAGCCCCAGCATTTT. Amino acids: CASRLLGGNQPQHF.

This sequence joins TRBV5-8 and TRBJ2-3; the D is unclear. Per germline, CDR1 SGHTS and CDR2 YDEGEE. The CDR3 extends over 15 amino acids. Trimming stripped 2 bases from V and 7 bases from J, with 17 bases between. The CDR3 protein is CASSLGDGQLNTQYF. In DNA, the CDR3 is TGTGCCAGCAGCTTAGGAGACGGCCAATTAAATACGCAGTATTTT.

This clone was observed once. This chain joins TRBV11-2 and TRBJ1-2; D call uncertain. Germline lookup yields CDR1 SGHAT and CDR2 FQNNGV. This CDR3 is 14 amino acids long. Trimming pared 2 bases from V and 0 bases from J, leaving 7 bases between. CDR3 coding DNA: TGTGCCAGCAGCTTAAGTTTCGCTAACTATGGCTACACCTTC. Residues: CASSLSFANYGYTF.

The rearrangement links TRBV7-7 to TRBJ2-5; 7 nucleotides match TRBD1. The CDR3 is made up of 16 amino acids. Germline V CDR1 and CDR2: SSHAT, FNYEAQ (reference sequence). Unmatched junction bases numbered 9, after V lost 3 bases and J lost 2 bases. CDR3 sequence: CASSFLPGQRQETQYF. CDR3 coding DNA: TGTGCCAGCAGCTTTTTGCCGGGACAGCGGCAAGAGACCCAGTACTTC.

The chain recombines TRBV19 with TRBJ2-3, with D perhaps TRBD1 (5 bases). CDR1 is LNHDA and CDR2 is SQIVND in the germline V gene (reference sequence). The CDR3 runs to 13 residues. V lost 6 bases and J 1 base, leaving 8 bases between the germline ends. CDR3 loop: CASSRVGTDTQYF. CDR3 DNA sequence: TGTGCCAGTAGCAGGGTGGGCACAGATACGCAGTATTTT.

This rearrangement joins TRBV9 to TRBJ2-1, with TRBD1 matching 9 bases. CDR1 SGDLS and CDR2 YYNGEE come from the germline V gene. The CDR3 totals 16 residues. The junction had 12 bases not matched to a gene; V was cut back by 4 bases and J by 7 bases. CDR3 nucleotide sequence: TGTGCCAGCAGCTTCAGCGGGACAGGGACTTTGAATGAGCAGTTCTTC. Its protein is CASSFSGTGTLNEQFF.

The chain has TRBV27 and TRBJ2-7, with 8 nucleotides matching TRBD2. The V gene's germline CDR1 is MNHEY and CDR2 SMNVEV (reference sequence). Trimming at V came to 8 bases and at J to 7 bases, leaving 19 bases not matched to a gene. The CDR3 has 16 amino acids. This chain's CDR3 is CASGLPLLRGAWEQYF. The CDR3, as DNA: TGTGCCAGCGGACTTCCCTTGTTGCGGGGGGCCTGGGAGCAGTACTTC.

This clone has just one count. CDR3 bases: TGTGCCAGCAGCTTAGCCCCGGACACTGAAGCTTTCTTT. Protein sequence: CASSLAPDTEAFF. J is TRBJ1-1 and V is TRBV7-9, with no clear D. With 0 bases removed from V and 3 bases from J, the gap between germline ends came to 5 bases. The germline CDR1 and CDR2 sequences are SEHNR and FQNEAQ (reference sequence). The CDR3 contains 13 residues.

The chain couples TRBV27 to TRBJ2-2, with D tentatively TRBD2 (5 bases). Germline assignment: CDR1 MNHEY and CDR2 SMNVEV (reference sequence). The V and J ends lost 0 bases and 4 bases respectively, with 9 bases between them. CDR3 size: 15 residues. The CDR3 DNA reads TGTGCCAGCAGTTTATCCCTGAGCGGCACCGGGGAGCTGTTTTTT. This gives the protein CASSLSLSGTGELFF.

This chain links TRBV6-1 with TRBJ1-6, with 8 bases fitting TRBD1. Germline CDR1 and CDR2: MNHNS and SASEGT. V lost 11 bases, J lost 5 bases, and 5 bases stayed unmatched. CDR3 size: 13 residues. The CDR3, as DNA: TGTGCCTTTCGGACAGGGAATAATTCACCCCTCCACTTT. Residues: CAFRTGNNSPLHF.

The chain links TRBV15 to TRBJ2-7; perhaps D is TRBD1 or TRBD2 (5 bases each). The CDR3 consists of 16 residues. The V and J ends lost 0 bases and 4 bases respectively, with 16 bases between them. Germline CDR1 is LNHNV and CDR2 is YYDKDF (reference sequence). The CDR3 region is CATSRDKGSRGYEQYF. The CDR3 nucleotides read TGTGCCACCAGCAGAGATAAGGGGAGCCGAGGGTACGAGCAGTACTTC.

The rearrangement uses TRBV6-6 and TRBJ1-6; no firm D call. From germline, CDR1 is MNHNY and CDR2 SVGAGI (reference sequence). The length of the CDR3 is 12 residues. Trimming shortened V by 6 bases and J by 4 bases, and 4 bases separated the two germline ends. The CDR3: CASRRYNSPLHF. The CDR3 DNA reads TGTGCCAGCAGGAGATATAATTCACCCCTCCACTTT.

The rearrangement links TRBV19 to TRBJ1-2, with D perhaps TRBD1 (6 bases). Germline CDR1 LNHDA, CDR2 SQIVND (reference sequence). V lost 6 bases and J lost 13, with 18 bases in between. There are 12 residues in the CDR3. CDR3 DNA: TGTGCCAGTAGCTGGGACAAGCCTCCCCTCACCTTC. Translating gives CASSWDKPPLTF.

This chain links TRBV6-5 with TRBJ2-7, with 11 bases that match TRBD1. CDR3 length: 15 residues. The trim removed 6 bases at V and 2 bases at J, leaving 6 bases unmatched. Germline CDR1 reads MNHEY; CDR2 reads SVGAGI. This chain's CDR3 is CASSAGQGATYEQYF. DNA for the CDR3: TGTGCCAGCAGCGCCGGACAGGGGGCTACCTACGAGCAGTACTTC.

The chain combines TRBV5-6 with TRBJ2-3; D remains unclear. The CDR3 spans 15 residues. The germline V and J ends were trimmed by 2 bases and 0 bases, with 10 bases remaining between them. In germline, CDR1 is SGHDT, CDR2 YYEEEE. CDR3 nucleotide sequence: TGTGCCAGCAGCTTTTGGGCTTCTAGCACAGATACGCAGTATTTT. The encoded protein is CASSFWASSTDTQYF.

This chain uses TRBV18 with TRBJ1-1; 9 positions agree with TRBD1. V gave up 5 bases and J gave up 5 bases; unmatched junction bases: 12. Germline V gives CDR1 KGHSH, CDR2 LQKENI. CDR3 size: 16 residues. The CDR3 loop is CASSVRTGAKRTEAFF. The CDR3 region has the DNA TGTGCCAGCTCAGTACGGACAGGGGCCAAGAGGACTGAAGCTTTCTTT.